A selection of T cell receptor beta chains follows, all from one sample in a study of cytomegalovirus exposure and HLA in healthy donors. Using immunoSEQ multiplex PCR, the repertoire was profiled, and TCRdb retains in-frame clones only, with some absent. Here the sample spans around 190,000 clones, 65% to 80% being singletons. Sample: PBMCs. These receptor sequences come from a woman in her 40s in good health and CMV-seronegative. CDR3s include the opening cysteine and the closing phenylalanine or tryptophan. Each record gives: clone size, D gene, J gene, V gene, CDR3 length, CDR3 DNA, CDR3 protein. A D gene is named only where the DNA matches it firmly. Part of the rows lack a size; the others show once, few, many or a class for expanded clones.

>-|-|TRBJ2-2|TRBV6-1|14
TGTGCCAGTCTAAGACAGAAAGACACCGGGGAGCTGTTTTTT
CASLRQKDTGELFF
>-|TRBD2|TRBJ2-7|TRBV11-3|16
TGTGCCAGCAGCTTAGACTCGGCTAGCGGGAGGCACGAGCAGTACTTC
CASSLDSASGRHEQYF
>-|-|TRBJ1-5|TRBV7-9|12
TGTGCCAGCAGCTCCGAACGGGGGAATTGGCATTTT
CASSSERGNWHF
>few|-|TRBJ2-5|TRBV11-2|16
TGTGCCAGCAGCTTCGAGCGAGGTCCTCGGGAAGGGACCCAGTACTTC
CASSFERGPREGTQYF
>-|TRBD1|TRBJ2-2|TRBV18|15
TGTGCCAGCTCACCACGGGACAGGGGCACCGGGGAGCTGTTTTTT
CASSPRDRGTGELFF
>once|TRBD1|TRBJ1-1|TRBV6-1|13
TGTGCCATCCTCCACACTAGACAGGGGGGGGCTTTCTTT
CAILHTRQGGAFF
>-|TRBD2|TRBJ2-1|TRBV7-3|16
TGTGCCAGCAGCTTAATTAGCGGGAGGGCCAGGGGTGAGCAGTTCTTC
CASSLISGRARGEQFF
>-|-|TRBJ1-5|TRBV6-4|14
TGTGCCAGCAGTGCCCCGGACATGGATCAGCCCCAGCATTTT
CASSAPDMDQPQHF
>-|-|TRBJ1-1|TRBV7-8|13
TGTGCCAGCAGCCTTTCAGGCCCCACTGAAGCTTTCTTT
CASSLSGPTEAFF
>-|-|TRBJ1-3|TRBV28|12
TGTGCCAGCGGCGGGTTCGGAAACACCATATATTTT
CASGGFGNTIYF
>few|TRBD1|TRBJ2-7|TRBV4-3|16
TGCGCCAGCAGCCCCTACTCCGGGACAGGGGCGGGTGAGCAGTACTTC
CASSPYSGTGAGEQYF
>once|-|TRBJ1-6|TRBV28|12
TGTGCCAGCCGGGATAATAATTCACCCCTCCACTTT
CASRDNNSPLHF
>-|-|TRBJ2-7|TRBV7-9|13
TGTGCCAGCAGCTCCCCTTCCTCCTACGAGCAGTACTTC
CASSSPSSYEQYF
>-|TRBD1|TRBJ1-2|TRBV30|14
TGTGCCTGGGGGAGGACAGGGGAGACATCTGGCTACACCTTC
CAWGRTGETSGYTF
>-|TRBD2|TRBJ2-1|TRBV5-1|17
TGCGCCAGCAGCTCACTAGCGGGGGGACATACCTACAATGAGCAGTTCTTC
CASSSLAGGHTYNEQFF
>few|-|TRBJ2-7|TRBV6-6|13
TGTGCCAGCAGTTACGGGGACACCTACGAGCAGTACTTC
CASSYGDTYEQYF
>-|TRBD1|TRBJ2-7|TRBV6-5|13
TGTGCCAGCAGTCGGACAGGGAGCTACGAGCAGTACTTC
CASSRTGSYEQYF
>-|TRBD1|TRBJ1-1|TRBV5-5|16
TGTGCCAGCAGCTTTCAGACAGGGGCCCCGAACACTGAAGCTTTCTTT
CASSFQTGAPNTEAFF
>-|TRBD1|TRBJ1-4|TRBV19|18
TGTGCCAGTAGTACAAATACCGGGACAGGGGCTCCTAATGAAAAACTGTTTTTT
CASSTNTGTGAPNEKLFF
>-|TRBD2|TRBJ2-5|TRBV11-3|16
TGTGCCAGCAGCTTCCCTAGCGGGGTTCTTCAAGAGACCCAGTACTTC
CASSFPSGVLQETQYF
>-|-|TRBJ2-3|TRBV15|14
TGTGCCACCAGCAGAGGACAGTTCACAGATACGCAGTATTTT
CATSRGQFTDTQYF
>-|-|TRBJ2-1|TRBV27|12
TGTGCCACCCAAGCGGCGAACAATGAGCAGTTCTTC
CATQAANNEQFF
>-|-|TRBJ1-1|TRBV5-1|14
TGCGCCAGCAGCGCCAGACATGGTTCGACTGAAGCTTTCTTT
CASSARHGSTEAFF
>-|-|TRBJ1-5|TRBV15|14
TGTGCCACCAGCAGAGATTTCTACAATCAGCCCCAGCATTTT
CATSRDFYNQPQHF
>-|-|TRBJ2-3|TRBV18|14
TGTGCCAGCTCACTAAGCCTAAGCACAGATACGCAGTATTTT
CASSLSLSTDTQYF
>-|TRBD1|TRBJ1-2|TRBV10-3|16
TGTGCCATCAGTCCGGGACAGGGGGCTGGGTGGGGTGGCTACACCTTC
CAISPGQGAGWGGYTF
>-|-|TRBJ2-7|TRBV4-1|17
TGCGCCAGCAGCCAAGATCGGGGTGGGACTTTGACCTACGAGCAGTACTTC
CASSQDRGGTLTYEQYF
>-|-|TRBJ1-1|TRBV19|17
TGTGCCAGTAGTATATACAGGGCGCCGTTAGGGAACACTGAAGCTTTCTTT
CASSIYRAPLGNTEAFF
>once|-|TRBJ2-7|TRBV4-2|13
TGTGCCAGCAGCCTAGAACGGGACTACGAGCAGTACTTC
CASSLERDYEQYF
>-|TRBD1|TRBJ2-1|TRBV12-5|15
TGTGCTAGTGGTAACGGAGTACAGGGGGCCAATGAGCAGTTCTTC
CASGNGVQGANEQFF
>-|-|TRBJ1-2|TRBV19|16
TGTGCCAGTAGTCCCTTATCCGTACAGGGAGCCTATGGCTACACCTTC
CASSPLSVQGAYGYTF
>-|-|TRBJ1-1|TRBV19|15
TGTGCCAGTAGTATTTGGGGAGGAACCGGCACTGAAGCTTTCTTT
CASSIWGGTGTEAFF
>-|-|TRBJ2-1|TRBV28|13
TGTGCCAGCAGTTTCCGAGACTACAATGAGCAGTTCTTC
CASSFRDYNEQFF
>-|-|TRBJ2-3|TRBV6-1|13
TGTGCCAGCAGTGAAGCCGGCACAGATACGCAGTATTTT
CASSEAGTDTQYF
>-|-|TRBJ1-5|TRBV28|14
TGTGCCAGCAGTTTATCGCAGGGCATCGGGCCCCAGCATTTT
CASSLSQGIGPQHF